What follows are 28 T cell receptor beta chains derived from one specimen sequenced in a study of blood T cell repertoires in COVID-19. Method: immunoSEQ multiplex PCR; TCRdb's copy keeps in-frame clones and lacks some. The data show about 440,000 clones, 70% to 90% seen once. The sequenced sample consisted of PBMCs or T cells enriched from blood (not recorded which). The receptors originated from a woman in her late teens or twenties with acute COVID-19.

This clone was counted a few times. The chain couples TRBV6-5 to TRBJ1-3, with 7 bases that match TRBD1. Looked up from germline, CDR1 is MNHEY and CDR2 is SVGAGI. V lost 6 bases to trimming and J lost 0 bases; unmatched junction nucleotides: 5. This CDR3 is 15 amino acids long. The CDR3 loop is CASRQGHLSGNTIYF. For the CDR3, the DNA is TGTGCCAGCAGACAGGGGCACCTCTCTGGAAACACCATATATTTT.

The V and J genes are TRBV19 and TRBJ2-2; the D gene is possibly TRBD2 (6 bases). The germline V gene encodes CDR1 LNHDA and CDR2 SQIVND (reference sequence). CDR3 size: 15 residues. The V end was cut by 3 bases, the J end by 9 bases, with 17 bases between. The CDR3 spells CASSILGTFIRELFF. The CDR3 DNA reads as TGTGCCAGTAGTATCCTCGGGACTTTTATCAGGGAGCTGTTTTTT.

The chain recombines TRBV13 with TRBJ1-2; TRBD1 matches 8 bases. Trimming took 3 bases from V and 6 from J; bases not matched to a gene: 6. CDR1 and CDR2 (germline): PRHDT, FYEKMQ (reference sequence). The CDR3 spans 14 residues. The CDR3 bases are TGTGCCAGCAGCTTCGCAGGGGGCATTGATGGCTACACCTTC. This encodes CASSFAGGIDGYTF.

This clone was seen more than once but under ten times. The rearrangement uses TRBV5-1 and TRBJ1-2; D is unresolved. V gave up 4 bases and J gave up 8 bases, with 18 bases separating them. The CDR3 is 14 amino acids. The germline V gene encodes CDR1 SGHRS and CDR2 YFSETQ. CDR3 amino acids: CASSLNREKRGYTF. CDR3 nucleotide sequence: TGCGCCAGCAGCCTGAACCGGGAGAAAAGAGGCTACACCTTC.

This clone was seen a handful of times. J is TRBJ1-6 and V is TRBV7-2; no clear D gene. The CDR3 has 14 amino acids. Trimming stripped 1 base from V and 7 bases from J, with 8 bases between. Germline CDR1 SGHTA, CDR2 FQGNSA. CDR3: CASSLVTENSPLHF. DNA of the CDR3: TGTGCCAGCAGCTTAGTAACAGAAAATTCACCCCTCCACTTT. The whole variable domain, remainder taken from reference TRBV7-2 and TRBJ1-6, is GAGVSQSPSNKVTEKGKDVELRCDPISGHTALYWYRQSLGQGLEFLIYFQGNSAPDKSGLPSDRFSAERTGGSVSTLTIQRTQQEDSAVYLCASSLVTENSPLHFGNGTRLTVT.

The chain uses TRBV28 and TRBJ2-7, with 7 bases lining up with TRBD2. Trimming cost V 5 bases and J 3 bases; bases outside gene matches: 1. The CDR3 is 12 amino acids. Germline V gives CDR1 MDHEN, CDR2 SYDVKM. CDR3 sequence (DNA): TGTGCCAGCAGTGGCGGGGGCTACGAGCAGTACTTC. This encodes CASSGGGYEQYF.

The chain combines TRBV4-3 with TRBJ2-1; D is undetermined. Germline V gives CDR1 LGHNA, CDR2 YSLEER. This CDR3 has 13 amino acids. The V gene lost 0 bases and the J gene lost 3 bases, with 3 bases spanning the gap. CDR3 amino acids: CASSQDNYNEQFF. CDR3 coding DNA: TGCGCCAGCAGCCAAGATAACTACAATGAGCAGTTCTTC.

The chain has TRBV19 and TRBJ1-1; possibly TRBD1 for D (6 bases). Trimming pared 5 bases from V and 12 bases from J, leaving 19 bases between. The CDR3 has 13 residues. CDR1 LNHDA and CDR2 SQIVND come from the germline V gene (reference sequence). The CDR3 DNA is TGTGCCAGTAGTCCCCCAATCCGGGACACGTCTTTCTTT. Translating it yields CASSPPIRDTSFF.

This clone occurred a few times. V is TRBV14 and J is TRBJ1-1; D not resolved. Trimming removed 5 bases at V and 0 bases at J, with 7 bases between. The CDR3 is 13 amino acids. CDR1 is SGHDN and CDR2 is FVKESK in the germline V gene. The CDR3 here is CASSVAMNTEAFF. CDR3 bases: TGTGCCAGCAGCGTGGCAATGAACACTGAAGCTTTCTTT. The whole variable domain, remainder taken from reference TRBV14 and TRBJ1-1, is EAGVTQFPSHSVIEKGQTVTLRCDPISGHDNLYWYRRVMGKEIKFLLHFVKESKQDESGMPNNRFLAERTGGTYSTLKVQPAELEDSGVYFCASSVAMNTEAFFGQGTRLTVV.

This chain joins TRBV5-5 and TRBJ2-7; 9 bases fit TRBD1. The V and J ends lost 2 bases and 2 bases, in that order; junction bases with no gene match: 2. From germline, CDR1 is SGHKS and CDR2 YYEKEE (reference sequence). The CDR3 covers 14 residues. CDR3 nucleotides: TGTGCCAGCAGCTTCCGGACAGGGGCCTACGAGCAGTACTTC. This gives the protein CASSFRTGAYEQYF.

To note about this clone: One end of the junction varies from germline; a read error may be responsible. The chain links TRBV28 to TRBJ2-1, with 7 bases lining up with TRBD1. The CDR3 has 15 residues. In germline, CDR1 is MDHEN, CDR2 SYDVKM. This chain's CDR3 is CASSRQGVSNNEQFF. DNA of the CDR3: TGTGCCAGCAGTCGTCAGGGGGTCTCCAACAATGAGCAGTTCTTC.

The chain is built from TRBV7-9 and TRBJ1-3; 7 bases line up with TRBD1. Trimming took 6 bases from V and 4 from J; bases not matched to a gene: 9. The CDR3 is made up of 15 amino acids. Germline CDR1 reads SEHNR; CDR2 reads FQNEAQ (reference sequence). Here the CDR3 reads CASSSRDSTGNTIYF. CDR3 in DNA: TGTGCCAGCAGTTCTCGGGACAGTACCGGAAACACCATATATTTT. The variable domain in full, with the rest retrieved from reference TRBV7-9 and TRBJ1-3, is DTGVSQNPRHKITKRGQNVTFRCDPISEHNRLYWYRQTLGQGPEFLTYFQNEAQLEKSRLLSDRFSAERPKGSFSTLEIQRTEQGDSAMYLCASSSRDSTGNTIYFGEGSWLTVV.

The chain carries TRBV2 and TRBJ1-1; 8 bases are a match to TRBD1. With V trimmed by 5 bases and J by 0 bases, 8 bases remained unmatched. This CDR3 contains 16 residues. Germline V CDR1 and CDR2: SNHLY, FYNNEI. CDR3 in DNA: TGTGCCAGCAGTTTACGGGACAGGACACTGAACACTGAAGCTTTCTTT. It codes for CASSLRDRTLNTEAFF.

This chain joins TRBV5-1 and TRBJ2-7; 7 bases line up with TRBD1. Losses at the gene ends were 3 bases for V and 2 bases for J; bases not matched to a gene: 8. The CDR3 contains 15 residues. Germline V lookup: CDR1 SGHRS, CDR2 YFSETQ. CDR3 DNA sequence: TGCGCCAGCAGCTCCGGACAGGACTGGACCTACGAGCAGTACTTC. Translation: CASSSGQDWTYEQYF.

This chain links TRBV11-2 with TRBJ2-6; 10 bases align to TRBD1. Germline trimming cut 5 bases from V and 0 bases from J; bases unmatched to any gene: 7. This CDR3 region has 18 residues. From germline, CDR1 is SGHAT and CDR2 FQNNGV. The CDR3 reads CASSPGWTGGSGANVLTF. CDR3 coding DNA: TGTGCCAGCAGCCCCGGCTGGACAGGGGGCTCTGGGGCCAACGTCCTGACTTTC.

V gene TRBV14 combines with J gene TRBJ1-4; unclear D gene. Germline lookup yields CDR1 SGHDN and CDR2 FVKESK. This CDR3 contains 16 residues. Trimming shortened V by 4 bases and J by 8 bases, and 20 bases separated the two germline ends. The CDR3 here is CASSLAVSGRGEKLFF. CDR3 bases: TGTGCCAGCAGCCTCGCAGTGTCAGGTCGGGGAGAAAAACTGTTTTTT.

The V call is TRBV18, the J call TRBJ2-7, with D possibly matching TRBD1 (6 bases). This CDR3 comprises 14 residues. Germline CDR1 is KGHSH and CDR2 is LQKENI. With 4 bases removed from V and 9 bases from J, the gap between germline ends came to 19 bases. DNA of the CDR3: TGTGCCAGCTCACGAGGACAGAGTTCGGTTGGGCAGTACTTC. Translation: CASSRGQSSVGQYF.

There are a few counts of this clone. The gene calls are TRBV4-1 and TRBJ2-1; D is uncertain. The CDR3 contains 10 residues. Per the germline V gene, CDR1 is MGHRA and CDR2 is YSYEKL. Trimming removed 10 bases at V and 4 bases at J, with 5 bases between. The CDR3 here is CATLYNEQFF. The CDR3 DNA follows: TGCGCCACTCTATACAATGAGCAGTTCTTC.

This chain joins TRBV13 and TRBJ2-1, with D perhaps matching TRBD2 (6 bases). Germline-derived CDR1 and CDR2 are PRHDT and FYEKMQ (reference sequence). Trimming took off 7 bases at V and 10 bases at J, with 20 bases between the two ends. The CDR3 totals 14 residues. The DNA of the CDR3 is TGTGCCAGCAACCCGGGACTGGGCAGAGAGGAGCAGTTCTTC. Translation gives CASNPGLGREEQFF.

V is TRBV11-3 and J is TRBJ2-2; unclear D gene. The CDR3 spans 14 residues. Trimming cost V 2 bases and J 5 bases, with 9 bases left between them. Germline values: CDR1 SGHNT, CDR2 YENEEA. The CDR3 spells CASSLIVSTGELFF. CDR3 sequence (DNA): TGTGCCAGCAGCTTAATCGTATCGACCGGGGAGCTGTTTTTT.

DNA for the CDR3: TGTGCCAGCAGCCAAACACTGGACAGGGGATGTGTCGGCTATGGCTACACCTTC. Amino acid sequence: CASSQTLDRGCVGYGYTF. The chain uses TRBV3-1 (or the pseudogene TRBV3-2) and TRBJ1-2; 9 nucleotides line up with TRBD1. The germline CDR1 and CDR2 sequences are LGHDT and YNNKEL (reference sequence). This CDR3 spans 18 amino acids. V lost 2 bases and J lost 4; bases outside the gene matches: 14.

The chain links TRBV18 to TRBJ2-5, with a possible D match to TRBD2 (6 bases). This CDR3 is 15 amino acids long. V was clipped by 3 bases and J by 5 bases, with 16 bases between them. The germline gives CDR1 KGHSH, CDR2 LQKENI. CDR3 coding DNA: TGTGCCAGCTCACCCAGTGCGGGGATGAGGGAGACCCAGTACTTC. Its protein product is CASSPSAGMRETQYF.

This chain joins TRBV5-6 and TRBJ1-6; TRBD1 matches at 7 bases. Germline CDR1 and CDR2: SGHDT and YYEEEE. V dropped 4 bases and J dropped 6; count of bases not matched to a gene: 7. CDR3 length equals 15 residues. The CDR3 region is CASSPRQGPNSPLHF. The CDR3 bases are TGTGCCAGCAGCCCACGACAGGGCCCTAATTCACCCCTCCACTTT.

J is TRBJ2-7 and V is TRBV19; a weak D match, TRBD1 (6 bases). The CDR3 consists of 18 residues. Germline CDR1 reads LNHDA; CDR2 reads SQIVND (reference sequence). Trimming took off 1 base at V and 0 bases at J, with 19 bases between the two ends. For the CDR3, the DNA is TGTGCCAGTAGTATAGCGAACCCGGGACACAAGTACTCCTACGAGCAGTACTTC. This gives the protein CASSIANPGHKYSYEQYF.

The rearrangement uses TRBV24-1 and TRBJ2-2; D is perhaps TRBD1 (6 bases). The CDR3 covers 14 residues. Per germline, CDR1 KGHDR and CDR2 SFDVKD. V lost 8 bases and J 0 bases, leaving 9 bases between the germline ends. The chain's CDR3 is CATMGHANTGELFF. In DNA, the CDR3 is TGTGCCACCATGGGACACGCGAACACCGGGGAGCTGTTTTTT.

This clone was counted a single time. The CDR3 sequence is CASSLTQTRASSPLHF. The CDR3 DNA reads TGTGCCAGCAGCTTAACCCAAACCAGGGCCAGCTCACCCCTCCACTTT. The rearrangement uses TRBV11-2 and TRBJ1-6; maybe TRBD1 (5 bases). In germline, CDR1 is SGHAT, CDR2 FQNNGV. This CDR3 spans 16 amino acids. V dropped 2 bases and J dropped 10 bases, with 18 bases sitting between them.

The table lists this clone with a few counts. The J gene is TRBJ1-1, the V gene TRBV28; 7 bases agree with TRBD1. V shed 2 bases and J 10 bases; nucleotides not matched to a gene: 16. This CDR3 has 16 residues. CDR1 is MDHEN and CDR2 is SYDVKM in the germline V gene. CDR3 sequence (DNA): TGTGCCAGCAGTTTACCATCGTTGAGGGGGCGAGTGGGAGCTTTCTTT. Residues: CASSLPSLRGRVGAFF. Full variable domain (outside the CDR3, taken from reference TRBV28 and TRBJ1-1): DVKVTQSSRYLVKRTGEKVFLECVQDMDHENMFWYRQDPGLGLRLIYFSYDVKMKEKGDIPEGYSVSREKKERFSLILESASTNQTSMYLCASSLPSLRGRVGAFFGQGTRLTVV.

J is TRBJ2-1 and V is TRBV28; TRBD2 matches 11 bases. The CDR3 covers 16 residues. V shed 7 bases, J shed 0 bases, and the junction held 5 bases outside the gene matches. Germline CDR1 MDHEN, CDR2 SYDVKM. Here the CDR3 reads CASIPGTSGSYNEQFF. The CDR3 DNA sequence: TGTGCCAGCATTCCCGGGACTAGCGGCTCCTACAATGAGCAGTTCTTC.